The 13 T cell receptor beta chains in this list originate from one sample, sequenced in a study of technical replicates of blood from several donors. Assay used: immunoSEQ multiplex PCR; TCRdb lists only in-frame clones, some missing. Counted here are 55,000 to 60,000 clones, 93% occurring once; the ten biggest clones make up around 4.4%. Specimen: PBMCs. These receptors were taken from a human donor in good health. Some clones in this sample may be carry-over from other donors' samples.

CDR3 sequence (DNA): TGTGCCAGCAGCCTGGGACAGGGTGGGCCTCAGCCCCAGCATTTT. It codes for CASSLGQGGPQPQHF. This sequence joins TRBV11-2 and TRBJ1-5; the match to TRBD1 covers 9 bases. V dropped 5 bases and J dropped 6; count of bases not matched to a gene: 8. Germline V lookup: CDR1 SGHAT, CDR2 FQNNGV. The CDR3 is made up of 15 amino acids.

This sequence joins TRBV4-2 and TRBJ2-3; 7 bases are shared with TRBD2. Trimming cost V 1 base and J 5 bases; bases outside gene matches: 12. Germline CDR1 LGHNA, CDR2 YNFKEQ. The CDR3 sequence is 17 residues long. The CDR3 DNA reads as TGTGCCAGCAGCCAAGGGGGGGGAGCAGGGAGGGGAGATACGCAGTATTTT. Amino acids: CASSQGGGAGRGDTQYF.

Worth noting for this clone: Distinct nucleotide sequences in the sample also encode this CDR3. The chain recombines TRBV7-8 with TRBJ1-2; TRBD1 matches at 9 bases. There are 15 residues in the CDR3. Losses at the gene ends were 1 base for V and 2 bases for J; bases not matched to a gene: 2. The V gene's germline CDR1 is SGHVS and CDR2 FQNEAQ. CDR3 sequence reads: CASSLGTGANYGYTF. DNA of the CDR3: TGTGCCAGCAGCTTAGGGACAGGGGCAAACTATGGCTACACCTTC.

The gene calls are TRBV10-3 and TRBJ2-7; TRBD1 matches 11 bases. This CDR3 has 16 residues. Germline lookup yields CDR1 ENHRY and CDR2 SYGVKD. The J segment lost 6 bases and the V segment lost 0 bases, leaving 7 bases of the junction unmatched. CDR3 in amino acids: CAISESGTGGGTEQYF. The CDR3 nucleotides read TGTGCCATCAGTGAGTCCGGGACAGGGGGAGGTACCGAGCAGTACTTC.

The rearrangement joins TRBV30 to TRBJ1-2; 8 bases line up with TRBD1. V shed 4 bases, J shed 1 base, and the junction held 5 bases outside the gene matches. This CDR3 region has 14 residues. Germline V gene lookup returns CDR1 GTSNPN and CDR2 SVGIG (reference sequence). In DNA form, the CDR3 reads TGTGCCTGGAATAGGGGACAGGATAACTATGGCTACACCTTC. Translating it yields CAWNRGQDNYGYTF.

The chain has TRBV7-2 and TRBJ2-2, with D possibly being TRBD2 (5 bases). Trimming removed 2 bases from V and 7 bases from J, with 17 bases in between. The CDR3 is 16 residues long. Germline CDR1 reads SGHTA; CDR2 reads FQGNSA. This chain's CDR3 is CASSLPVGLGVGELFF. The CDR3 DNA is TGTGCCAGCAGCTTACCGGTCGGACTGGGTGTCGGGGAGCTGTTTTTT.

V and J are TRBV6-1 and TRBJ2-6, with a tentative D call TRBD1 (7 bases). V was clipped by 2 bases and J by 0 bases, with 26 bases between them. CDR1 and CDR2 (germline): MNHNS, SASEGT. This CDR3 is built from 22 residues. CDR3 sequence: CASSESSWPGAAGGSGANVLTF. In DNA, the CDR3 is TGTGCCAGCAGTGAATCATCCTGGCCGGGGGCGGCAGGGGGCTCTGGGGCCAACGTCCTGACTTTC.

The chain couples TRBV6-5 to TRBJ2-7; unclear D gene. CDR3 length: 11 residues. Looked up from germline, CDR1 is MNHEY and CDR2 is SVGAGI. V lost 6 bases, J lost 2 bases, and 5 bases lay in between. The chain's CDR3 is CASRSAYEQYF. As DNA, the CDR3 is TGTGCCAGCAGGTCAGCCTACGAGCAGTACTTC.

The chain employs TRBV7-7 and TRBJ2-7, with D possibly TRBD2 on 5 matching bases. CDR3 size: 16 residues. The V and J ends lost 1 base and 3 bases respectively, with 16 bases between them. The germline V gene has CDR1 SSHAT and CDR2 FNYEAQ (reference sequence). For the CDR3, the DNA is TGTGCCAGCAGCTTAGTTTTCATGGCAGAGGGCTACGAGCAGTACTTC. This sequence encodes CASSLVFMAEGYEQYF.

The rearrangement joins TRBV4-3 to TRBJ2-5; D gene unclear. Trimming took 4 bases from V and 5 from J, leaving 11 bases between them. CDR1 and CDR2 from the germline V gene are LGHNA and YSLEER. The CDR3 has 13 residues. CDR3 loop: CASSRSSEETQYF. The CDR3, as DNA: TGCGCCAGCAGCCGATCTAGTGAGGAGACCCAGTACTTC.

This clone was seen once. The rearrangement links TRBV7-8 to TRBJ2-7; no clear D gene. V gave up 4 bases and J gave up 2 bases, with 3 bases separating them. The V gene's germline CDR1 is SGHVS and CDR2 FQNEAQ. The CDR3 has 11 amino acids. The CDR3 nucleotides read TGTGCCAGCAGCTCCACCTACGAGCAGTACTTC. Encoded protein: CASSSTYEQYF.

The genes are TRBV4-3 and TRBJ2-3; the D gene is possibly TRBD2 (5 bases). Germline CDR1 is LGHNA and CDR2 is YSLEER. This CDR3 comprises 14 residues. The V end lost 0 bases, the J end lost 8 bases, and 12 bases lay between the germline ends. The CDR3: CASSQDLGGSTQYF. In nucleotides, the CDR3 is TGCGCCAGCAGCCAAGATCTTGGAGGCAGTACGCAGTATTTT.

The chain links TRBV6-6 to TRBJ2-7, with 8 nucleotides matching TRBD2. The CDR3 has 16 residues. Losses at the gene ends were 4 bases for V and 4 bases for J; bases not matched to a gene: 12. Germline CDR1 and CDR2: MNHNY and SVGAGI (reference sequence). The CDR3 region is CASSFSPIAGSYEQYF. The CDR3 nucleotides are TGTGCCAGCAGTTTCTCCCCCATAGCGGGGTCTTACGAGCAGTACTTC.